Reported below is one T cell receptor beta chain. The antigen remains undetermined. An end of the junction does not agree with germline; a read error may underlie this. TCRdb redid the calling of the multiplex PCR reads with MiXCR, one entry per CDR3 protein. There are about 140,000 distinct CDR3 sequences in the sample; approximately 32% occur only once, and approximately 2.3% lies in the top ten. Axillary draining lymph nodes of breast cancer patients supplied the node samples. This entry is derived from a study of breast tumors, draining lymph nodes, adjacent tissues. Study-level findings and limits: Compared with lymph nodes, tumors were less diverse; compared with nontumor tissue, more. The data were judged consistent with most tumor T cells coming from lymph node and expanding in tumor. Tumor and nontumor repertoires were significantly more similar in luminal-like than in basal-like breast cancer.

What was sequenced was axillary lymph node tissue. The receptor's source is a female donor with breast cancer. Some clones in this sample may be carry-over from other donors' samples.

CDR3 coding DNA: TGTGCCGGCAGCCTAAATCAGGGATTCGATCAGCCCCAGCATTTT. Protein product: CAGSLNQGFDQPQHF. The chain links TRBV5-6 to TRBJ1-5, with D perhaps TRBD1 (5 bases). Germline V gives CDR1 SGHDT, CDR2 YYEEEE. The CDR3 totals 15 residues.